This TCR beta chain was recovered during a study of beta chain features in type 1 diabetes. Study at large: Cell yields, gender and age were comparable in patients and healthy donors.

The whole isolated RNA underwent reverse transcription, so sequencing captured expressed TCRB transcripts. Generated by immunoSEQ multiplex PCR, the TCRdb table keeps only in-frame clones and is missing some. The sample includes 30,000 or so clones, less than 65% of them seen just once. Study-wide findings and caveats: Type 1 diabetes patients had fewer VDJ junction insertions and more deletions. Among all four CD4+ subsets, Type 1 diabetes patients had TCRB CDR3s that were moderately but significantly shorter.

V gave up 7 bases and J gave up 5 bases; unmatched junction bases: 4. The V gene's germline CDR1 is WSHSY and CDR2 SAAADI. CDR3 length: 12 residues. Details on this clone: Its cognate antigen is unknown.

This sequence joins TRBV10-2 and TRBJ1-2, with 7 bases that match TRBD1. Sequencing was done on a sample of Tregs from blood. This TCR was sampled from a woman aged 25 to 39 with type 1 diabetes. CDR3 bases: TGCGCCAGCACAGGGGGTTATTATGGCTACACCTTC. Its protein product is CASTGGYYGYTF.